A selection of T cell receptor beta chains follows, all from one sample in a study of T cell responses to AZD1222 COVID-19 vaccine. TCRdb's table, derived via immunoSEQ multiplex PCR, lists solely in-frame clones and lacks some. The sample lists approximately 110,000 clones, roughly 89% occurring once. The sample in question was peripheral blood, obtained on day 0 of AZD1222 vaccination. The receptor set was obtained from an adult in good health. Each CDR3 is given with its conserved first and last residue. D genes are given only for firm matches. Size values are once, few and many counts, or a class for expanded clones, and some rows have none.

d_call	clone_size	j_call	v_call	cdr3_nt	cdr3_aa
-	-	TRBJ2-3	TRBV9	TGTGCCAGCAGCGTAGGCAGTTTCCGAGATACGCAGTATTTT	CASSVGSFRDTQYF
TRBD2	few	TRBJ2-3	TRBV14	TGTGCCAGCAGCCAGCAACCGGGACTAGCGGACCCTAGCACAGATACGCAGTATTTT	CASSQQPGLADPSTDTQYF
TRBD1	-	TRBJ1-5	TRBV4-1	TGCGCCAGCAGCCAAGTAGGACAGGGAACAAGCAATCAGCCCCAGCATTTT	CASSQVGQGTSNQPQHF
-	-	TRBJ2-1	TRBV5-1	TGCGCCAGCAGCTTGGGGGGGGCGAGCTCCTACAATGAGCAGTTCTTC	CASSLGGASSYNEQFF
TRBD1	few	TRBJ2-2	TRBV6-5	TGTGCCAGCAGCTACACAGGGGGCAGCGGCGGGGAGCTGTTTTTT	CASSYTGGSGGELFF
-	-	TRBJ2-2	TRBV4-1	TGCGCCACCACCTCCGGGACACCACAGCAAAGTTCGAGCACCGGGGAGCTGTTTTTT	CATTSGTPQQSSSTGELFF
-	medium-sized	TRBJ2-3	TRBV27	TGTGCCAGCAGTTCCCCAACGCTTAGCACAGATACGCAGTATTTT	CASSSPTLSTDTQYF
-	-	TRBJ2-7	TRBV5-6	TGTGCCAGCAGCTACCTCAGCGGCTACGAGCAGTACTTC	CASSYLSGYEQYF
-	-	TRBJ2-2	TRBV6-5	TGTGCCAGCAGTTCCTCAGGGAAACTGTTTTTT	CASSSSGKLFF
-	-	TRBJ1-4	TRBV6-1	TGTGCCAGCAGTGAAATTCCGGGCGCTGAAAAACTGTTTTTT	CASSEIPGAEKLFF
TRBD1	-	TRBJ2-5	TRBV7-9	TGTGCCAGCAGCCGGTATGCTCGATCGGGACAGGGGACGGGGAAGACCCAGTACTTC	CASSRYARSGQGTGKTQYF
-	-	TRBJ1-4	TRBV18	TGTGCCAGCTCAGGCCCCAATGAAAAACTGTTTTTT	CASSGPNEKLFF
TRBD1	-	TRBJ1-6	TRBV11-2	TGTGCCAGCAGCCTGGGGACAGGTTCTTTCGATAATTCACCCCTCCACTTT	CASSLGTGSFDNSPLHF
-	-	TRBJ2-5	TRBV27	TGTGCCAGCAGTTTAGGATCCGGGGGCCAAGAGACCCAGTACTTC	CASSLGSGGQETQYF
TRBD1	-	TRBJ2-7	TRBV7-9	TGTGCCAGCAGCTCCACAGGGGGAATAGCCTACGAGCAGTACTTC	CASSSTGGIAYEQYF
TRBD2	-	TRBJ2-1	TRBV7-8	TGTGCCAGCAGCCCCTACCGGCTAGCGGGGGGGTATGAGCAGTTCTTC	CASSPYRLAGGYEQFF
-	-	TRBJ2-7	TRBV11-2	TGTGCCAGCAGCTTAGGGGAAGATCGGTACGAGCAGTACTTC	CASSLGEDRYEQYF
-	-	TRBJ2-2	TRBV5-1	TGCGCCAGCAGCTTGGACCTGGGAACCGGGGAGCTGTTTTTT	CASSLDLGTGELFF
-	-	TRBJ2-7	TRBV5-1	TGCGCCAGCAGCTTGCAAGGCAACGAGCAGTACTTC	CASSLQGNEQYF
-	-	TRBJ2-1	TRBV7-2	TGTGCCAGCAGCTCGGACCATCTCTCCTACAATGAGCAGTTCTTC	CASSSDHLSYNEQFF
-	-	TRBJ2-1	TRBV10-2	TGCGCCAGCAGCTCAGGGCGAACTGGGAATGAGCAGTTCTTC	CASSSGRTGNEQFF
-	-	TRBJ1-1	TRBV18	TGTGCCAGCTCACCGGGGGGGCGGACTGAAGCTTTCTTT	CASSPGGRTEAFF
-	once	TRBJ2-5	TRBV29-1	TGCAGCGTTGGGAGGGTTAAGTCCCAAGAGACCCAGTACTTC	CSVGRVKSQETQYF
-	-	TRBJ1-4	TRBV2	TGTGCCAGCAGTGAAAAGGCGGGGCGAGTGGATGAAAAACTGTTTTTT	CASSEKAGRVDEKLFF
TRBD1	-	TRBJ1-3	TRBV6-1	TGTGCCAGCAGTGAAGGGTCCGGGACAGGGCCTGGAAACACCATATATTTT	CASSEGSGTGPGNTIYF
-	-	TRBJ2-1	TRBV3-1/TRBV3-2	TGTGCCAGCAGCCAAGATGGGGCCGGACGGGTATACAATGAGCAGTTCTTC	CASSQDGAGRVYNEQFF
TRBD1	-	TRBJ2-5	TRBV5-1	TGCGCCAGCAGCTTCGGACAGGTCCAAGAGACCCAGTACTTC	CASSFGQVQETQYF
TRBD2	once	TRBJ2-5	TRBV7-8	TGTGCCAGCAGCTTAGGGGGCGCAGGGAGGGACCCACAAGAGACCCAGTACTTC	CASSLGGAGRDPQETQYF
-	-	TRBJ2-7	TRBV7-2	TGTGCCAGCAGCTTAGCCCGGGGGTTCTACGAGCAGTACTTC	CASSLARGFYEQYF
-	-	TRBJ1-2	TRBV24-1	TGTGCCACCAGTGGCCCGTATGGCTACACCTTC	CATSGPYGYTF
-	once	TRBJ2-1	TRBV7-6	TGTGCCAGCAGCTTCCAATTCAATGAGCAGTTCTTC	CASSFQFNEQFF